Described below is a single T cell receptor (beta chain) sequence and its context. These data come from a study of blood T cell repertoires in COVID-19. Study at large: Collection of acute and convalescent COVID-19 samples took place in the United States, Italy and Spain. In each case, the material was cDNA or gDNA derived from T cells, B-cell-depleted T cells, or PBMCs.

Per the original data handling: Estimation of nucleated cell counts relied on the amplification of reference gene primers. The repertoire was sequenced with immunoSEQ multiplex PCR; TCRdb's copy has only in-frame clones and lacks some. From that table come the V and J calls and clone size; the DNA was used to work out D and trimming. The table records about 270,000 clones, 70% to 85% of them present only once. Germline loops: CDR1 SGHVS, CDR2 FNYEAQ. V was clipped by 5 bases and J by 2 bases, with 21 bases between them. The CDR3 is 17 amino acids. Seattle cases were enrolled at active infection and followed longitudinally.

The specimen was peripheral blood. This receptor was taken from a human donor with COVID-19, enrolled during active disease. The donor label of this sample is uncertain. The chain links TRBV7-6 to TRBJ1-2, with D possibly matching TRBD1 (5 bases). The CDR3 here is CASSPQATGLMNYGYTF. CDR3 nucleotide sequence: TGTGCCAGCAGCCCGCAAGCGACGGGACTCATGAACTATGGCTACACCTTC.